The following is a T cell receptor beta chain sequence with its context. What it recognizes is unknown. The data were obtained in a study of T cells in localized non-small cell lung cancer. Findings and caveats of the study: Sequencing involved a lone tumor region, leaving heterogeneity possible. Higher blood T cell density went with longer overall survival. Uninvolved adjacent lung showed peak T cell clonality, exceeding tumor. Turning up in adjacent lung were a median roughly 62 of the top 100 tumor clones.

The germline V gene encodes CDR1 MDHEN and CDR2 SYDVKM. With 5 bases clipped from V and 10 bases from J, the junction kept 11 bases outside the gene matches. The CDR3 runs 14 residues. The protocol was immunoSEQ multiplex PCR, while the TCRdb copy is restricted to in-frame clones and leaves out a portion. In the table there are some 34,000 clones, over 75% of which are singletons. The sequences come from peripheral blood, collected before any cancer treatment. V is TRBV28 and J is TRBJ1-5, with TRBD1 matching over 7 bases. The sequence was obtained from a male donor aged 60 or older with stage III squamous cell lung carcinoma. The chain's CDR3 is CASSLGQAHRPQHF. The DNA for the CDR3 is TGTGCCAGCAGTCTCGGACAGGCCCACCGACCCCAGCATTTT.